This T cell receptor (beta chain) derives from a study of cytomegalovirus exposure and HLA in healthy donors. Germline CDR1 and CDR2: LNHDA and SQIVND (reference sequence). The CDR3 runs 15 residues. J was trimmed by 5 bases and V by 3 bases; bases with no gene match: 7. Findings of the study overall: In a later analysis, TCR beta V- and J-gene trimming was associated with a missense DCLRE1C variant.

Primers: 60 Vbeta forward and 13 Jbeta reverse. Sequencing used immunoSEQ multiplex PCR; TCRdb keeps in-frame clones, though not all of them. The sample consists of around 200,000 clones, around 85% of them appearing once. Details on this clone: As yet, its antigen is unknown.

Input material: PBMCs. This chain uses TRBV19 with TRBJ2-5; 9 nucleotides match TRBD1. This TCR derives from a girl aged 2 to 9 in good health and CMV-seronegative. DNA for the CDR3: TGTGCCAGTAGTATGGGACAGGGCCGAATTGAGACCCAGTACTTC. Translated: CASSMGQGRIETQYF.